The clone carrying this TCR beta chain was detected ten times or more. Antigen: not known. Germline CDR1 is DFQATT and CDR2 is SNEGSKA (reference sequence). V gave up 4 bases and J gave up 6 bases, with 12 bases separating them. The CDR3 consists of 13 residues. Each donor (without exception) was a healthy Caucasian. The data originate from a study of identical twins. General study findings and limits: Conclusions came from cross-sectional statistical analysis, not from following the same donors. It was possible that invariant MAIT and iNKT cells partly confounded the zero-insertion analyses. Memory repertoires showed no such pattern, whereas abundant cord blood beta clonotypes carried fewer insertions.

TCRdb reprocessed the 5' RACE reads with MiXCR, giving one entry per CDR3 protein. The profile shows a few hundred thousand distinct CDR3 sequences, roughly an eighth of them singletons. These data also featured in a second study, about yellow fever vaccine responses in identical twins.

Input material: memory (CD45RO+) T cells sorted from blood. The receptor comes from a woman in her late teens or twenties in good health. V is TRBV20-1 and J is TRBJ2-2; D possibly uses TRBD1 or TRBD2 (5 bases each). The CDR3 protein is CSAKPGRPGELFF. DNA of the CDR3: TGCAGTGCTAAACCGGGACGTCCCGGGGAGCTGTTTTTT.